This T cell receptor (beta chain) was recovered during a study of vaccination effects on CD4 cells after COVID-19. Turning to the study itself: After the second dose, samples were taken at median day 72.

This clone was counted a few times. The target antigen is unknown. Cultured cells yielded isolated CD4+ T cells after around 9 days. Infection dated between March and December 2020, before the Alpha, Beta and Delta variants reached the United States. Subjects were given two BNT162b2 or mRNA-1273 vaccine doses. Generated by immunoSEQ multiplex PCR, the TCRdb table keeps only in-frame clones and is missing some. The sample contains 30,000 to 35,000 clones, roughly four fifths of which appear only once. The TCR was taken from a human donor who had a prior SARS-CoV-2 infection. The sample here was CD4+ T cells from PBMCs cultured without peptide, taken after COVID-19 vaccination.

Here the CDR3 reads CASSLRRDRAFDSPLHF. The CDR3, as DNA: TGTGCCAGCAGTCTCCGCCGGGACAGGGCCTTTGATTCACCCCTCCACTTT. V gene TRBV27 combines with J gene TRBJ1-6; 9 bases match TRBD1. The CDR3 spans 17 residues. V shed 5 bases, J shed 8 bases, and the junction held 13 bases outside the gene matches. Germline assignment: CDR1 MNHEY and CDR2 SMNVEV (reference sequence).